The 27 T cell receptor beta chains reported below all come from one sample, sequenced in a study of PD-1 blockade in mismatch repair-deficient tumors. TCRdb's copy holds only in-frame clones and misses some; the assay was immunoSEQ multiplex PCR. In the table there are some 110,000 clones, 65% to 80% of which are singletons. Specimen: peripheral blood, collected about 13 months after starting pembrolizumab. The receptors originated from an adult with mismatch repair-deficient cancer.

The V gene is TRBV6-5, the J gene TRBJ2-1; 7 bases map to TRBD1. The CDR3 is 14 residues long. The V gene's germline CDR1 is MNHEY and CDR2 SVGAGI. J lost 6 bases, V lost 0 bases, and 2 bases had no gene match. The CDR3 DNA is TGTGCCAGCAGTTACTCGAGGGACAGCAATGAGCAGTTCTTC. This translates into CASSYSRDSNEQFF.

This clone was observed a single time. V usage is TRBV9 and J usage is TRBJ1-2; D remains unclear. The V and J ends lost 4 bases and 5 bases respectively, with 12 bases between them. The CDR3 consists of 13 residues. The germline CDR1 and CDR2 sequences are SGDLS and YYNGEE. CDR3 sequence reads: CASSQTTDYGYTF. The CDR3 DNA reads TGTGCCAGCAGCCAAACCACTGATTATGGCTACACCTTC.

This chain connects TRBV5-6 to TRBJ1-2; D perhaps matches TRBD1 (5 bases). There are 13 residues in the CDR3. V was pared by 4 bases and J by 8 bases, with 15 bases between. CDR1 and CDR2 from the germline V gene are SGHDT and YYEEEE. CDR3 in DNA: TGTGCCAGCAGCCCAATGGGGGACGGAGGCTACACCTTC. It encodes CASSPMGDGGYTF.

The chain is built from TRBV7-9 and TRBJ1-4, with D possibly matching TRBD1 (5 bases). Germline values: CDR1 SEHNR, CDR2 FQNEAQ (reference sequence). V lost 3 bases to trimming and J lost 4 bases, with 12 bases between them. There are 15 residues in the CDR3. CDR3 region: CASSLGRSNNEKLFF. The CDR3 DNA reads as TGTGCCAGCAGCTTGGGGCGGAGCAATAATGAAAAACTGTTTTTT. Combining the CDR3 with reference TRBV7-9 and TRBJ1-4 gives the whole variable domain DTGVSQNPRHKITKRGQNVTFRCDPISEHNRLYWYRQTLGQGPEFLTYFQNEAQLEKSRLLSDRFSAERPKGSFSTLEIQRTEQGDSAMYLCASSLGRSNNEKLFFGSGTQLSVL.

This rearrangement joins TRBV4-1 to TRBJ2-1, with 9 bases aligning to TRBD1. Trimming removed 0 bases from V and 2 bases from J; junction bases left unmatched: 2. Germline-derived CDR1 and CDR2 are MGHRA and YSYEKL. The CDR3 runs 16 residues. The CDR3 protein is CASSQEGQGTYNEQFF. In DNA, the CDR3 is TGCGCCAGCAGCCAAGAAGGACAGGGGACCTACAATGAGCAGTTCTTC.

This clone was detected a few times. The gene calls are TRBV6-5 and TRBJ2-7; 8 bases are shared with TRBD2. The CDR3 totals 16 residues. Germline CDR1 reads MNHEY; CDR2 reads SVGAGI. V lost 0 bases and J lost 5; bases outside the gene matches: 9. For the CDR3, the DNA is TGTGCCAGCAGTTACTCTGTCGGGAGGGCCTTCGACGAGCAGTACTTC. It specifies CASSYSVGRAFDEQYF.

This clone occurred once. V and J are TRBV11-3 and TRBJ2-1; D unresolved. The CDR3 is made up of 16 amino acids. Trimming cost V 0 bases and J 1 base, with 10 bases left between them. Germline V gene sequence: CDR1 SGHNT, CDR2 YENEEA. The CDR3 DNA follows: TGTGCCAGCAGCTTAGATAGTGGGCGATCCTACAATGAGCAGTTCTTC. It yields the protein CASSLDSGRSYNEQFF.

The chain links TRBV6-4 to TRBJ1-1; 7 positions agree with TRBD1. The CDR3 has 15 amino acids. CDR1 MRHNA and CDR2 SNTAGT come from the germline V gene. The V gene end was trimmed by 0 bases and the J gene end by 4 bases; junction bases not matched to a gene: 5. CDR3 nucleotides: TGTGCCAGCAGTGACTCGGCAGGGGGGAGCACTGAAGCTTTCTTT. This translates into CASSDSAGGSTEAFF.

The gene calls are TRBV7-2 and TRBJ2-3; 9 bases fit TRBD2. The germline V gene has CDR1 SGHTA and CDR2 FQGNSA. The V gene end was trimmed by 5 bases and the J gene end by 0 bases; junction bases not matched to a gene: 6. CDR3 size: 16 residues. As DNA, the CDR3 is TGTGCCAGCAGCCGCGCTAGCGGGATTAGCACAGATACGCAGTATTTT. Translating gives CASSRASGISTDTQYF.

This clone occurred many times. The V call is TRBV7-9, the J call TRBJ1-1, with D possibly TRBD1 on 5 matching bases. Trimming removed 4 bases at V and 0 bases at J, with 6 bases between. The CDR3 sequence is 13 residues long. CDR1 SEHNR and CDR2 FQNEAQ come from the germline V gene (reference sequence). CDR3 protein: CASSWTMNTEAFF. The CDR3, as DNA: TGTGCCAGCAGCTGGACAATGAACACTGAAGCTTTCTTT.

The chain is built from TRBV11-3 and TRBJ1-1; unclear D gene. The CDR3 runs 12 residues. Germline CDR1 and CDR2: SGHNT and YENEEA. V was cut by 8 bases and J by 1 base, with 8 bases left in between. This chain's CDR3 is CASGSGNTEAFF. CDR3 nucleotide sequence: TGTGCCAGCGGCTCGGGGAACACTGAAGCTTTCTTT.

The rearrangement uses TRBV13 and TRBJ1-2, with a possible D match to TRBD1 (5 bases). The CDR3 loop spans 15 amino acids. Trimming removed 3 bases at V and 7 bases at J, with 18 bases between. The V gene's germline CDR1 is PRHDT and CDR2 FYEKMQ (reference sequence). CDR3 bases: TGTGCCAGCAGCTTTGAGGGGAGAGGGGACTTTGGCTACACCTTC. The encoded protein is CASSFEGRGDFGYTF. The full variable domain, completed using reference TRBV13 and TRBJ1-2, is AAGVIQSPRHLIKEKRETATLKCYPIPRHDTVYWYQQGPGQDPQFLISFYEKMQSDKGSIPDRFSAQQFSDYHSELNMSSLELGDSALYFCASSFEGRGDFGYTFGSGTRLTVV.

This chain links TRBV18 with TRBJ1-5; D call uncertain. Germline values: CDR1 KGHSH, CDR2 LQKENI. The CDR3 spans 14 residues. Between the trimmed V and J ends, which lost 3 bases and 1 base, there was a span of 7 bases. The CDR3, as DNA: TGTGCCAGCTCACCCGGACGGAGCAATCAGCCCCAGCATTTT. Its protein product is CASSPGRSNQPQHF.

J is TRBJ2-2 and V is TRBV7-2, with 9 nucleotides matching TRBD2. With V trimmed by 2 bases and J by 4 bases, 8 bases remained unmatched. The germline V gene encodes CDR1 SGHTA and CDR2 FQGNSA. The CDR3 runs 17 residues. CDR3 DNA sequence: TGTGCCAGCAGCTTAAGGGCGGGAGGGCCCCGCACCGGGGAGCTGTTTTTT. It encodes CASSLRAGGPRTGELFF.

The chain combines TRBV6-5 with TRBJ2-7; 8 positions match TRBD1. J was trimmed by 0 bases and V by 5 bases; bases with no gene match: 6. This CDR3 is 15 amino acids long. Germline CDR1 is MNHEY and CDR2 is SVGAGI. The CDR3 sequence is CASSAGDRSSYEQYF. The DNA of the CDR3 is TGTGCCAGCAGTGCCGGGGACAGGAGCTCCTACGAGCAGTACTTC.

This chain joins TRBV27 and TRBJ2-5; TRBD1 matches 8 bases. The CDR3 is made up of 14 amino acids. The V gene's germline CDR1 is MNHEY and CDR2 SMNVEV (reference sequence). J was trimmed by 7 bases and V by 3 bases; bases with no gene match: 7. DNA for the CDR3: TGTGCCAGCAGTTTTGACAGGGGTCCGGGGACCCAGTACTTC. Translated: CASSFDRGPGTQYF.

The chain links TRBV2 to TRBJ2-5; TRBD2 aligns across 8 bases. The CDR3 totals 14 residues. The junction had 7 bases not matched to a gene; V was cut back by 3 bases and J by 7 bases. The V gene's germline CDR1 is SNHLY and CDR2 FYNNEI. The CDR3 spells CASSETSEVGTQYF. CDR3 in DNA: TGTGCCAGCAGTGAGACTAGCGAGGTGGGGACCCAGTACTTC.

This chain connects TRBV9 to TRBJ2-6; TRBD2 aligns across 8 bases. The germline V gene has CDR1 SGDLS and CDR2 YYNGEE. This CDR3 spans 16 amino acids. With V trimmed by 3 bases and J by 3 bases, 5 bases remained unmatched. For the CDR3, the DNA is TGTGCCAGCAGCGACCCCACTAGCGGTGGGGCCAACGTCCTGACTTTC. Its protein is CASSDPTSGGANVLTF.

This clone was seen just once. V and J are TRBV21-1 and TRBJ1-5. TRBV21-1 is termed a pseudogene. This CDR3 contains 17 residues. CDR3 protein: CASSKPPNGGRNQPQHF. As DNA, the CDR3 is TGTGCCAGCAGCAAACCGCCTAACGGGGGACGCAATCAGCCCCAGCATTTT.

The count of this clone is one. The rearrangement joins TRBV19 to TRBJ2-2, with TRBD2 as a possible D gene (5 bases). From germline, CDR1 is LNHDA and CDR2 SQIVND (reference sequence). CDR3 length: 15 amino acids. V was clipped by 1 base and J by 4 bases, with 10 bases between them. The CDR3 sequence is CASSIGGSATGELFF. The CDR3, as DNA: TGTGCCAGTAGTATAGGAGGGAGCGCCACCGGGGAGCTGTTTTTT.

The chain combines TRBV6-4 with TRBJ2-2, with 12 bases matching TRBD2. From germline, CDR1 is MRHNA and CDR2 SNTAGT. The CDR3 extends over 16 amino acids. V shed 3 bases, J shed 6 bases, and the junction held 5 bases outside the gene matches. CDR3 loop: CASSEWGLAGSGELFF. The CDR3 DNA follows: TGTGCCAGCAGTGAGTGGGGACTAGCGGGCTCCGGGGAGCTGTTTTTT.

The sample holds one count of this clone. The gene calls are TRBV15 and TRBJ1-1, with 8 bases lining up with TRBD1. CDR3 length equals 15 residues. CDR1 is LNHNV, CDR2 YYDKDF, per germline (reference sequence). The V and J ends lost 0 bases and 4 bases, in that order; junction bases with no gene match: 4. The CDR3 is CATSRDRGQGTEAFF. In DNA form, the CDR3 reads TGTGCCACCAGCAGAGACAGGGGGCAGGGCACTGAAGCTTTCTTT.

This clone has only one observation. The V and J genes are TRBV4-2 and TRBJ1-1; unclear D gene. Between the trimmed V and J ends, which lost 1 base and 1 base, there was a span of 4 bases. Germline CDR1 LGHNA, CDR2 YNFKEQ. The CDR3 is 13 amino acids. This CDR3 reads CASSQGGNTEAFF. For the CDR3, the DNA is TGTGCCAGCAGCCAAGGAGGGAACACTGAAGCTTTCTTT.

V usage is TRBV5-6 and J usage is TRBJ2-1; TRBD2 agrees at 7 bases. Germline V gene sequence: CDR1 SGHDT, CDR2 YYEEEE. The trim removed 7 bases at V and 12 bases at J, leaving 7 bases unmatched. This CDR3 comprises 11 residues. CDR3 in DNA: TGTGCCAGCTTGCAGCGGGGAACGCAGTTCTTC. Residues: CASLQRGTQFF.

This clone was counted once. The V call is TRBV9, the J call TRBJ2-7; 8 nucleotides align to TRBD2. Germline lookup yields CDR1 SGDLS and CDR2 YYNGEE. The ends lost 4 bases at V and 1 base at J; junction bases unmatched: 4. The CDR3 covers 14 residues. Here the CDR3 reads CASSMGLVSYEQYF. CDR3 nucleotides: TGTGCCAGCAGCATGGGACTAGTTTCCTACGAGCAGTACTTC.

J is TRBJ1-1 and V is TRBV10-3; 10 bases map to TRBD1. In germline, CDR1 is ENHRY, CDR2 SYGVKD. J was trimmed by 5 bases and V by 4 bases; bases with no gene match: 4. The CDR3 runs to 14 residues. CDR3 loop: CAISGQGASTEAFF. CDR3 coding DNA: TGTGCCATCAGTGGACAGGGGGCTTCGACTGAAGCTTTCTTT.

The gene calls are TRBV5-1 and TRBJ2-7; 8 positions match TRBD2. The CDR3 covers 16 residues. From germline, CDR1 is SGHRS and CDR2 YFSETQ. V lost 4 bases and J lost 0; bases outside the gene matches: 9. The CDR3 is CASSRRLAGSSYEQYF. CDR3 DNA: TGCGCCAGCAGCCGTCGGCTAGCGGGTAGCTCCTACGAGCAGTACTTC. The whole variable domain, filled in from reference TRBV5-1 and TRBJ2-7, reads KAGVTQTPRYLIKTRGQQVTLSCSPISGHRSVSWYQQTPGQGLQFLFEYFSETQRNKGNFPGRFSGRQFSNSRSEMNVSTLELGDSALYLCASSRRLAGSSYEQYFGPGTRLTVT.